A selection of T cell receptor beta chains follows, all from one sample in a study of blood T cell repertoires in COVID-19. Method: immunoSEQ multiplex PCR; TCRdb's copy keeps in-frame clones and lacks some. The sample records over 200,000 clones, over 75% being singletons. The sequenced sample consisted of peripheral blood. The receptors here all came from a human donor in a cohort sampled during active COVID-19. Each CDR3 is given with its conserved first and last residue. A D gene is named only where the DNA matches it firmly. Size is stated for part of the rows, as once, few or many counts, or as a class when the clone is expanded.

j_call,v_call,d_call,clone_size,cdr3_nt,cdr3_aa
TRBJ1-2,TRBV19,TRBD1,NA,TGTGCCAGTAGTATAGCAGGGGGCCGCGGCTACACCTTC,CASSIAGGRGYTF
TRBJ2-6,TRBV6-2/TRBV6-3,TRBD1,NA,TGTGCCAGCAGTCTCGGACAGGGTATCGCTGGGGCCAACGTCCTGACTTTC,CASSLGQGIAGANVLTF
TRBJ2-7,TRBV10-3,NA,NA,TGTGCCATCAGTGAGTCGGGCACCTTATACGAGCAGTACTTC,CAISESGTLYEQYF
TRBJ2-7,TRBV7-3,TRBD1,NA,TGTGCCAGCAGCTTAACGTATACAGGGGCCACCTACGAGCAGTACTTC,CASSLTYTGATYEQYF
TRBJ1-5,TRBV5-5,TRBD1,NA,TGTGCCAGCAGCTTGGGGGACAGATATAGCAATCAGCCCCAGCATTTT,CASSLGDRYSNQPQHF
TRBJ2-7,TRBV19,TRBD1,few,TGTGCCAGTAGTCCCAGGACAGGGAGCTACGAGCAGTACTTC,CASSPRTGSYEQYF
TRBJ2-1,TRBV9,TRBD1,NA,TGTGCCAGCAGCTTGCTACCGGGACAGGGGGCGGGTGAGCAGTTCTTC,CASSLLPGQGAGEQFF
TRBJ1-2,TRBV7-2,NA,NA,TGTGCCAGCAGCCTGTACAGGGACAATGGCTACACCTTC,CASSLYRDNGYTF
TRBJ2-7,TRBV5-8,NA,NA,TGTGCCAGCAGCTTGGGACTCACCTACGAGCAGTACTTC,CASSLGLTYEQYF
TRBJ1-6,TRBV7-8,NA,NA,TGTGCCAGCAGCTTAGTATTAGGGGCCCTCCACTTT,CASSLVLGALHF
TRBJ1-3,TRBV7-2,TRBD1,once,TGTGCCAGCAGCTTAAGGACAGGGGCCGCAGTAAACACCATATATTTT,CASSLRTGAAVNTIYF
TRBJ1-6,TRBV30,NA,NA,TGTGCCTGGAGTGTTGCCGGTCCGACAGGATCTTCACCCCTCCACTTT,CAWSVAGPTGSSPLHF
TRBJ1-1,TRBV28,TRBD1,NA,TGTGCCAGCAGCCCCGCCGGGACAGGGGGCAACACTGAAGCTTTCTTT,CASSPAGTGGNTEAFF
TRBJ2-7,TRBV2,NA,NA,TGTGCCAGCAGCAAAGGGGCACAGAAAACCTACGAGCAGTACTTC,CASSKGAQKTYEQYF
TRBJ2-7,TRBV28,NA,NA,TGTGCCAGCAGTTCTCAGAGGTACTACGAGCAGTACTTC,CASSSQRYYEQYF
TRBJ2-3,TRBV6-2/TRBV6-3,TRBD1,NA,TGTGCCAGCAGTTACGGACAGGGTGGGGATACGCAGTATTTT,CASSYGQGGDTQYF
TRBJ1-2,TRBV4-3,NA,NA,TGCGCCAGCAGCCTTTCCGGGACATCCTCTGGCTACACCTTC,CASSLSGTSSGYTF
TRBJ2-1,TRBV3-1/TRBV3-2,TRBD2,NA,TGTGCCAGCAGCCAGGGTACCGGGACTAGCTCCTACAATGAGCAGTTCTTC,CASSQGTGTSSYNEQFF
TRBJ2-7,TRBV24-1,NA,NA,TGTGCCACCTCGGGATTTTCCTACGAGCAGTACTTC,CATSGFSYEQYF